A selection of T cell receptor beta chains follows, all from one sample in a study of control samples from healthy donors and cancer patients. Repertoires were generated with immunoSEQ multiplex PCR, while TCRdb's copy carries only in-frame clones and drops some. The data show tens of thousands of clones, about 90% seen once. Specimen: PBMCs. The receptors originated from a woman aged 60-75 years with lung cancer. Each CDR3 is given with its conserved first and last residue. D genes are given only for firm matches. The listing skips clone size in some rows; elsewhere it reads once, few, many or a size class.

v_gene: TRBV7-9
d_gene: -
abundance: -
j_gene: TRBJ1-1
CDR3nt: TGTGCCAGCAGCTACACGCAGGGTAACACTGAAGCTTTCTTT
CDR3aa: CASSYTQGNTEAFF

v_gene: TRBV29-1
d_gene: TRBD2
abundance: -
j_gene: TRBJ2-7
CDR3nt: TGCAGCGTTGTGGTCCTAGCGGGAGGGGAGCAGTACTTC
CDR3aa: CSVVVLAGGEQYF

v_gene: TRBV27
d_gene: -
abundance: -
j_gene: TRBJ2-5
CDR3nt: TGTGCCAGCACCCCTATTGGGGGGGGCGGGAGTGCCCAGTACTTC
CDR3aa: CASTPIGGGGSAQYF

v_gene: TRBV3-1/TRBV3-2
d_gene: -
abundance: -
j_gene: TRBJ1-3
CDR3nt: TGTGCCAGCAGCCCAAACAGGGGAAACACCATATATTTT
CDR3aa: CASSPNRGNTIYF

v_gene: TRBV5-4
d_gene: -
abundance: -
j_gene: TRBJ2-1
CDR3nt: TGTGCCAGCAGCTTGCGGGGCACGCAAGGGCAGCAGTTCTTC
CDR3aa: CASSLRGTQGQQFF

v_gene: TRBV19
d_gene: TRBD1
abundance: -
j_gene: TRBJ1-2
CDR3nt: TGTGCCAGTAGAATCCTGGACAGGGATAACTATGGCTACACCTTC
CDR3aa: CASRILDRDNYGYTF

v_gene: TRBV4-1
d_gene: -
abundance: once
j_gene: TRBJ2-1
CDR3nt: TGCGCCAGCAGCCAAGACCAAGCCTACTACAATGAGCAGTTCTTC
CDR3aa: CASSQDQAYYNEQFF

v_gene: TRBV7-9
d_gene: TRBD1
abundance: -
j_gene: TRBJ2-2
CDR3nt: TGTGCCAGCAGCTTACAGGGGGCCGCCGGGGAGCTGTTTTTT
CDR3aa: CASSLQGAAGELFF

v_gene: TRBV5-1
d_gene: TRBD1
abundance: -
j_gene: TRBJ1-5
CDR3nt: TGCGCCAGCAGCTTGGGGACAGGGACCAGTCAGCCCCAGCATTTT
CDR3aa: CASSLGTGTSQPQHF

v_gene: TRBV11-2
d_gene: -
abundance: -
j_gene: TRBJ1-6
CDR3nt: TGTGCCAGCAGCTTAGGAGGCCCCGGGGGGAGATCACCCCTCCACTTT
CDR3aa: CASSLGGPGGRSPLHF